The rows below give T cell receptor beta chains drawn from one sample of a study of cytotoxic CD8 clonotypes in ibrutinib-treated CLL. Using immunoSEQ multiplex PCR, the repertoire was profiled, and TCRdb retains in-frame clones only, with some absent. In the table there are some 43,000 clones, 55% to 80% of which are singletons. The sequencing used PBMCs, collected after 12 months of ibrutinib treatment. These receptors were collected from a human donor with chronic lymphocytic leukemia. CDR3s leave out the opening cysteine and the closing phenylalanine or tryptophan. A D gene is named only where the DNA matches it firmly. Clone sizes are given selectively: once, few, many, or a class where the clone is expanded.

d_gene: -
abundance: few
v_gene: TRBV5-1
j_gene: TRBJ1-2
CDR3aa: ASSLAGYGYT

d_gene: -
abundance: -
v_gene: TRBV19
j_gene: TRBJ2-7
CDR3aa: ASSIREGHPYEQY

d_gene: -
abundance: -
v_gene: TRBV7-9
j_gene: TRBJ2-7
CDR3aa: ASRSAYEQY

d_gene: -
abundance: -
v_gene: TRBV7-3
j_gene: TRBJ1-1
CDR3aa: ASSPGRGTEAF

d_gene: -
abundance: -
v_gene: TRBV7-3
j_gene: TRBJ2-5
CDR3aa: ASSTPRRPPGETQY

d_gene: TRBD1
abundance: -
v_gene: TRBV19
j_gene: TRBJ1-3
CDR3aa: ASSATGRSGNTIY

d_gene: -
abundance: -
v_gene: TRBV7-2
j_gene: TRBJ1-4
CDR3aa: ASSAYREANEKLF

d_gene: -
abundance: -
v_gene: TRBV28
j_gene: TRBJ1-1
CDR3aa: ASRTAGLHTEAF

d_gene: -
abundance: -
v_gene: TRBV20-1
j_gene: TRBJ2-3
CDR3aa: SAERDFAQY

d_gene: -
abundance: -
v_gene: TRBV5-1
j_gene: TRBJ2-3
CDR3aa: ASSLALFGGLGTDTQY

d_gene: TRBD2
abundance: -
v_gene: TRBV2
j_gene: TRBJ2-7
CDR3aa: ASSRLNPSGGTEQY

d_gene: -
abundance: -
v_gene: TRBV6-1
j_gene: TRBJ1-3
CDR3aa: ASSDRSGWFSGNTIY

d_gene: -
abundance: -
v_gene: TRBV5-1
j_gene: TRBJ2-7
CDR3aa: ASSFMQGSEQY

d_gene: TRBD1
abundance: -
v_gene: TRBV19
j_gene: TRBJ2-7
CDR3aa: ASSREGQGGSYEQY

d_gene: -
abundance: few
v_gene: TRBV6-5
j_gene: TRBJ2-7
CDR3aa: ASSYSWDVGEQY

d_gene: -
abundance: -
v_gene: TRBV7-8
j_gene: TRBJ1-1
CDR3aa: ASSLLLVRGRTNTEAF

d_gene: -
abundance: -
v_gene: TRBV5-1
j_gene: TRBJ1-1
CDR3aa: ASSPANYSWGFGTEAF

d_gene: -
abundance: -
v_gene: TRBV2
j_gene: TRBJ1-2
CDR3aa: ASRGVGGIYYGYT

d_gene: -
abundance: -
v_gene: TRBV2
j_gene: TRBJ1-6
CDR3aa: ASSKRQRDNSPLH

d_gene: -
abundance: -
v_gene: TRBV5-1
j_gene: TRBJ2-7
CDR3aa: ASSSYYGGGGYEQY

d_gene: TRBD1
abundance: -
v_gene: TRBV9
j_gene: TRBJ1-1
CDR3aa: ASSVAQGQGATEAF

d_gene: -
abundance: -
v_gene: TRBV29-1
j_gene: TRBJ2-3
CDR3aa: SVELASEDTQY

d_gene: -
abundance: -
v_gene: TRBV6-5
j_gene: TRBJ1-1
CDR3aa: ASSYDGVDTEAF

d_gene: -
abundance: -
v_gene: TRBV2
j_gene: TRBJ2-7
CDR3aa: ASRGGGGNSYEQY

d_gene: TRBD1
abundance: -
v_gene: TRBV5-1
j_gene: TRBJ1-1
CDR3aa: ASSRPDREAF

d_gene: -
abundance: -
v_gene: TRBV28
j_gene: TRBJ1-4
CDR3aa: ASSFSTGSTNEKLF

d_gene: -
abundance: once
v_gene: TRBV7-2
j_gene: TRBJ2-7
CDR3aa: ASSSAIGPYEQY

d_gene: -
abundance: -
v_gene: TRBV19
j_gene: TRBJ1-2
CDR3aa: ATQLGQFYGYT

d_gene: -
abundance: -
v_gene: TRBV28
j_gene: TRBJ1-2
CDR3aa: ASRRVEDYGYT

d_gene: TRBD1
abundance: -
v_gene: TRBV18
j_gene: TRBJ2-7
CDR3aa: ASSPGTGVGEQY

d_gene: TRBD2
abundance: -
v_gene: TRBV2
j_gene: TRBJ2-1
CDR3aa: ASSSGGGRQQF

d_gene: TRBD1
abundance: few
v_gene: TRBV7-9
j_gene: TRBJ1-2
CDR3aa: ASSLDRVKGYT

d_gene: -
abundance: -
v_gene: TRBV6-4
j_gene: TRBJ2-7
CDR3aa: ASSEGTGAYEQY

d_gene: TRBD1
abundance: -
v_gene: TRBV13
j_gene: TRBJ1-4
CDR3aa: ASSLGSGDREKLF

d_gene: -
abundance: few
v_gene: TRBV7-2
j_gene: TRBJ1-6
CDR3aa: ASSPINSPLH

d_gene: TRBD2
abundance: -
v_gene: TRBV11-3
j_gene: TRBJ2-5
CDR3aa: ASSLGSAGDLQETQY

d_gene: -
abundance: -
v_gene: TRBV6-5
j_gene: TRBJ1-3
CDR3aa: ASTASSGNTIY

d_gene: -
abundance: -
v_gene: TRBV11-2
j_gene: TRBJ1-6
CDR3aa: ASSLKQPYNSPLH

d_gene: -
abundance: few
v_gene: TRBV19
j_gene: TRBJ2-3
CDR3aa: ASSIVPAWDTQY

d_gene: -
abundance: -
v_gene: TRBV7-9
j_gene: TRBJ2-3
CDR3aa: ASSFEGQPTDTQY

d_gene: -
abundance: -
v_gene: TRBV19
j_gene: TRBJ1-2
CDR3aa: ASSIGDPTNYGYT

d_gene: TRBD1
abundance: -
v_gene: TRBV4-1
j_gene: TRBJ2-3
CDR3aa: ASSRTGIEATDTQY

d_gene: -
abundance: -
v_gene: TRBV19
j_gene: TRBJ1-6
CDR3aa: ASSSPLWGGENSPLH

d_gene: TRBD1
abundance: -
v_gene: TRBV5-1
j_gene: TRBJ1-1
CDR3aa: ASSLGDRGRRTEAF

d_gene: -
abundance: -
v_gene: TRBV29-1
j_gene: TRBJ1-1
CDR3aa: SVRTVSGIGAF